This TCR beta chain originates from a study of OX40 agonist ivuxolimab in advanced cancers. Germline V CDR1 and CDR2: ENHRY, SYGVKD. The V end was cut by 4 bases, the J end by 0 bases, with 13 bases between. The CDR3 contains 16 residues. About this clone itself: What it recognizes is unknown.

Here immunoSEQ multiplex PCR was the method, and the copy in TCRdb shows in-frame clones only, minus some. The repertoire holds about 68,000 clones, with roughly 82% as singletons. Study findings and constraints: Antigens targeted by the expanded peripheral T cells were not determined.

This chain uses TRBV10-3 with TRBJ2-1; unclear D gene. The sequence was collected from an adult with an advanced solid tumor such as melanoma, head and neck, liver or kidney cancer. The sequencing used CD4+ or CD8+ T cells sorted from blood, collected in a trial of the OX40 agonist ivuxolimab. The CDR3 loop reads CAISAPSSPSYNEQFF. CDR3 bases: TGTGCCATCAGTGCTCCCTCAAGCCCCTCCTACAATGAGCAGTTCTTC.